This T cell receptor (beta chain) emerged from a study of T-cell memory formation after mild COVID-19. Study results and caveats: Specificity for SARS-CoV-2 was not confirmed among the second-wave clones peaking on day 37. Contracting clones from day 15 to 85 showed balanced CD4/CD8; later expanders favored CD4+.

Concerning this clonotype itself: The antigen remains undetermined.

V trimming: 5 bases; J trimming: 3 bases; junction bases outside the gene matches: 9. The CDR3 sequence is 16 residues long. TCRdb re-called the 5' RACE reads with MiXCR, one entry per CDR3 protein. The sample shows hundreds of thousands of distinct CDR3 sequences, approximately 29% of them seen only once. The chain combines TRBV12-3 or TRBV12-4 with TRBJ2-1, with 8 bases lining up with TRBD2. The TCR originated in an adult woman who had mild COVID-19 (a few samples of this study predate the infection). Cell type and time point are not known. The sample was PBMCs or a T cell subset sorted from them (not recorded which). The CDR3 nucleotides read TGTGCCAGCAGTGGGCTGCGGAGCGGGAGCTACAATGAGCAGTTCTTC. Protein product: CASSGLRSGSYNEQFF.